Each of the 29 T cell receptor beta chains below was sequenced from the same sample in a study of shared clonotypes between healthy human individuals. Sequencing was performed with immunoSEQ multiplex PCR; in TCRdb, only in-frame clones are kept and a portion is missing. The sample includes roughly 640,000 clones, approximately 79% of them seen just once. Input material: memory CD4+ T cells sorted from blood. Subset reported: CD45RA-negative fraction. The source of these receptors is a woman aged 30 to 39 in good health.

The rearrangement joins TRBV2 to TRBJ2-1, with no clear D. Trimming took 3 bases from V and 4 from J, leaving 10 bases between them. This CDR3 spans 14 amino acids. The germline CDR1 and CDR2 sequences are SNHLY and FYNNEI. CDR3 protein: CASSDTGQYNEQFF. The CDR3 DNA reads TGTGCCAGCAGTGATACTGGGCAGTACAATGAGCAGTTCTTC.

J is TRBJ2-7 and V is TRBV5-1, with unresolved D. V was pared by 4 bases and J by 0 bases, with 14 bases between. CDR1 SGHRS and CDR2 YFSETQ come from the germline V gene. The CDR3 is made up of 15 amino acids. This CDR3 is CASSGTLHRSYEQYF. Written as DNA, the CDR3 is TGCGCCAGCAGCGGTACTCTACACCGCTCCTACGAGCAGTACTTC.

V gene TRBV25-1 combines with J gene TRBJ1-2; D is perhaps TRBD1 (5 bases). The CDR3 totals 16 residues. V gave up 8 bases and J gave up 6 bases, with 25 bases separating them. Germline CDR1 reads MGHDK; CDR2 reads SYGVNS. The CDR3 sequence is CASDNGLSGGWHGYTF. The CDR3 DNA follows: TGTGCCAGCGACAATGGGTTGAGTGGGGGTTGGCATGGCTACACCTTC.

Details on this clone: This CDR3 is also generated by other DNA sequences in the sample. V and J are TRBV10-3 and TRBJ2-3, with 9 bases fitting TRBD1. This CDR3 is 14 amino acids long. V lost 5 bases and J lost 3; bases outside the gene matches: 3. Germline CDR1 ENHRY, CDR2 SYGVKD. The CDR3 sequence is CAISSGTGTDTQYF. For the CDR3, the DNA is TGTGCCATCAGTTCTGGGACAGGGACAGATACGCAGTATTTT.

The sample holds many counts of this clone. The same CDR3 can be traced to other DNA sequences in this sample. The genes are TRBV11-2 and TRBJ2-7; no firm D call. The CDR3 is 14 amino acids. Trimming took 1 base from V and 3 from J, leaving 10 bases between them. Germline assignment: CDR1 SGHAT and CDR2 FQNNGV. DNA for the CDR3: TGTGCCAGCAGCTTAGTCGCAGCACACTACGAGCAGTACTTC. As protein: CASSLVAAHYEQYF.

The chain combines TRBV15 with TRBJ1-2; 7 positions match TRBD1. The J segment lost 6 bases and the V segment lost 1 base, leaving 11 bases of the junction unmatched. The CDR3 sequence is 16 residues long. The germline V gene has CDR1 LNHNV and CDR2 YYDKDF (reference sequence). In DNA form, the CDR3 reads TGTGCCACCAGCAGAGGAGTCAACAGGGGCTCACATGGCTACACCTTC. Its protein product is CATSRGVNRGSHGYTF.

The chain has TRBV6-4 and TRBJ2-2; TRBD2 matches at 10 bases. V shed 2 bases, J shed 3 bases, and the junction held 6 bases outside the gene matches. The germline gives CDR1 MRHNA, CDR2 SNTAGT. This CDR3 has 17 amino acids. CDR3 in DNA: TGTGCCAGCAGTGACGGGGCTAGCGGGAGATACACCGGGGAGCTGTTTTTT. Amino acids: CASSDGASGRYTGELFF.

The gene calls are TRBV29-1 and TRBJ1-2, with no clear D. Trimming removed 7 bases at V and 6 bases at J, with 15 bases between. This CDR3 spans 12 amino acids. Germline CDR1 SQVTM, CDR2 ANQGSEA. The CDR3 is CSGEEGSHGYTF. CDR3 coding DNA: TGCAGCGGAGAAGAGGGATCCCATGGCTACACCTTC.

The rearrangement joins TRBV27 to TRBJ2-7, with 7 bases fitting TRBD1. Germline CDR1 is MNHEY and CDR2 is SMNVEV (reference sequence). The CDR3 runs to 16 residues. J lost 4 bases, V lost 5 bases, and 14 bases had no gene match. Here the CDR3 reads CASSRGGTASLYEQYF. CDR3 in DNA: TGTGCCAGCAGTAGAGGGGGCACAGCGTCTCTTTACGAGCAGTACTTC.

CDR3 in amino acids: CASGLGREGTQYF. CDR3 coding DNA: TGTGCTAGTGGTTTGGGCCGTGAGGGGACCCAGTACTTC. V gene TRBV12-5 combines with J gene TRBJ2-5; weak D call: TRBD2 (5 bases). Germline CDR1 LGHNT, CDR2 FRNRAP. V was pared by 1 base and J by 7 bases, with 10 bases between. The CDR3 covers 13 residues.

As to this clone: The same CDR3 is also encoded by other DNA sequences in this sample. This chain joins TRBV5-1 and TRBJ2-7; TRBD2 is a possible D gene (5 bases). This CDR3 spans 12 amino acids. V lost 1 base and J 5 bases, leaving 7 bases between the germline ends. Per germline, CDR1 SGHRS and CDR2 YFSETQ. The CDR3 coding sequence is TGCGCCAGCAGCTTGCGGCGGGACGAGCAGTACTTC. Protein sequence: CASSLRRDEQYF.

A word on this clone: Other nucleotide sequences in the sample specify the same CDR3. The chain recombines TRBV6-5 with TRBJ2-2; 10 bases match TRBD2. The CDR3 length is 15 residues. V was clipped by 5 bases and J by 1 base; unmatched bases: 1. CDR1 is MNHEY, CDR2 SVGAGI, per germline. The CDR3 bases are TGTGCCAGCAGTCGGACTAGCGGGAACACCGGGGAGCTGTTTTTT. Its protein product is CASSRTSGNTGELFF.

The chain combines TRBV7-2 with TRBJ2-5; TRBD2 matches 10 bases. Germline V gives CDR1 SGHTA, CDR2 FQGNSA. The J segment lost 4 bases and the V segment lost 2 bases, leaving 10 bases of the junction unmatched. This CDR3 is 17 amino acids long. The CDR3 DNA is TGTGCCAGCAGCTTATTATCTAGCGGGAGTGGGGGAGAGACCCAGTACTTC. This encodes CASSLLSSGSGGETQYF. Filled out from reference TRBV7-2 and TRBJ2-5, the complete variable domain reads GAGVSQSPSNKVTEKGKDVELRCDPISGHTALYWYRQSLGQGLEFLIYFQGNSAPDKSGLPSDRFSAERTGGSVSTLTIQRTQQEDSAVYLCASSLLSSGSGGETQYFGPGTRLLVL.

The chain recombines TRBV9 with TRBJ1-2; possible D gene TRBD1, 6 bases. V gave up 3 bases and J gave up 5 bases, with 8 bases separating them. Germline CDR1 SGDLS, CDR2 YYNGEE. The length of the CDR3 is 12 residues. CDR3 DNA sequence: TGTGCCAGCAGCGGGGGACAATATGGCTACACCTTC. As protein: CASSGGQYGYTF.

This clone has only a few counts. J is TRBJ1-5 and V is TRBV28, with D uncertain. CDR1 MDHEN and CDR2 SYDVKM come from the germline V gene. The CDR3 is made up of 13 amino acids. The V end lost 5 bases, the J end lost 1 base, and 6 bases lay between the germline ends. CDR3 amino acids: CASSGHSNQPQHF. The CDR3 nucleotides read TGTGCCAGCAGTGGGCACAGCAATCAGCCCCAGCATTTT.

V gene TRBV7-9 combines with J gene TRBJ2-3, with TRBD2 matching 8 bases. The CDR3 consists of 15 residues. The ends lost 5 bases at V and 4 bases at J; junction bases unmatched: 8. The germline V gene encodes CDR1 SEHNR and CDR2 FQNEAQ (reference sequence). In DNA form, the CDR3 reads TGTGCCAGCAGCGCGACTAGCGTGAGGGCAGATACGCAGTATTTT. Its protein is CASSATSVRADTQYF.

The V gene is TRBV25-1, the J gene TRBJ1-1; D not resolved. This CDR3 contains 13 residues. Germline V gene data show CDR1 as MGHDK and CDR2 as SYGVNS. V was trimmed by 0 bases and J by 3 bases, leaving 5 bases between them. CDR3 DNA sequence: TGTGCCAGCAGTGAATATGGAGACACTGAAGCTTTCTTT. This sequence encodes CASSEYGDTEAFF.

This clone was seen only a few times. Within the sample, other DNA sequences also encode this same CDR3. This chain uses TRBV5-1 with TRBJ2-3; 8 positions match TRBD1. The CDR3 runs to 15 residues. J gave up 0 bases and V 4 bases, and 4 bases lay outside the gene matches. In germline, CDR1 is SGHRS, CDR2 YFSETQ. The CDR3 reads CASSLGQGSTDTQYF. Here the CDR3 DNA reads TGCGCCAGCAGCCTAGGACAGGGTAGCACAGATACGCAGTATTTT.

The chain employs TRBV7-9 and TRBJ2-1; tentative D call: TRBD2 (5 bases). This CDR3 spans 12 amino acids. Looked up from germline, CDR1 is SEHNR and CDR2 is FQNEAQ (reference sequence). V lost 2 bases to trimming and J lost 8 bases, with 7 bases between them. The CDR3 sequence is CASSLPGDEQFF. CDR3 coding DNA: TGTGCCAGCAGCTTACCCGGGGATGAGCAGTTCTTC. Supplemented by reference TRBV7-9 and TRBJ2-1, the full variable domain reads DTGVSQNPRHKITKRGQNVTFRCDPISEHNRLYWYRQTLGQGPEFLTYFQNEAQLEKSRLLSDRFSAERPKGSFSTLEIQRTEQGDSAMYLCASSLPGDEQFFGPGTRLTVL.

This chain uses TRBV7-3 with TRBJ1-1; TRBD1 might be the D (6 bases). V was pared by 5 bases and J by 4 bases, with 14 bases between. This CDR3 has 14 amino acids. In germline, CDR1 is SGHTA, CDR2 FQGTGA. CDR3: CASSPNDRSTEAFF. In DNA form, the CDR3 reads TGTGCCAGCAGCCCAAATGACAGGAGCACTGAAGCTTTCTTT. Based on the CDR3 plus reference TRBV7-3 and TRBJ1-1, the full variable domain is GAGVSQTPSNKVTEKGKYVELRCDPISGHTALYWYRQSLGQGPEFLIYFQGTGAADDSGLPNDRFFAVRPEGSVSTLKIQRTERGDSAVYLCASSPNDRSTEAFFGQGTRLTVV.

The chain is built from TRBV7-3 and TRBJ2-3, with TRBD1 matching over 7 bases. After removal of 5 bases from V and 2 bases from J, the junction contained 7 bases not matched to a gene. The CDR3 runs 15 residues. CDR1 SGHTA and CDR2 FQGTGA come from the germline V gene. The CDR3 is CASSIRTGSTDTQYF. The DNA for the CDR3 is TGTGCCAGCAGCATAAGGACAGGATCCACAGATACGCAGTATTTT.

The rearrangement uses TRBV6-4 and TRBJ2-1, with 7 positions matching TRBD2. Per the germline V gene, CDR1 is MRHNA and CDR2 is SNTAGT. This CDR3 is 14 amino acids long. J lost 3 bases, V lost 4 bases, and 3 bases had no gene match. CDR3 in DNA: TGTGCCAGCAGTGCCCGGGGGGACTACAATGAGCAGTTCTTC. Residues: CASSARGDYNEQFF.

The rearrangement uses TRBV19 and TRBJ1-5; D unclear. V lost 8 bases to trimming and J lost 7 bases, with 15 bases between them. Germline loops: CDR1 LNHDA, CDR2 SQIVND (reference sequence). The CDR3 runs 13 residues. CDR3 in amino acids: CASRPTGGQPQHF. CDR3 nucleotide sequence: TGTGCCAGTCGTCCTACGGGAGGCCAGCCCCAGCATTTT.

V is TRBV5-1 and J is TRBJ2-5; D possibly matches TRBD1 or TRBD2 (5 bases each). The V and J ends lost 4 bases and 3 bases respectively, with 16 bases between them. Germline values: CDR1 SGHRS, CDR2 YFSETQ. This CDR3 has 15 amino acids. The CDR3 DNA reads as TGCGCCAGCAGCCTCGTAGGGACCAGGGAAGAGACCCAGTACTTC. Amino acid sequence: CASSLVGTREETQYF.

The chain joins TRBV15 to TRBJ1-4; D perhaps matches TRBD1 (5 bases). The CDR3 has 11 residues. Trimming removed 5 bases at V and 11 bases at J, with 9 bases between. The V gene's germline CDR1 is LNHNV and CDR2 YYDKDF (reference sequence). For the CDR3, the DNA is TGTGCCACCAGCCTGGGGGTCAAACTGTTTTTT. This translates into CATSLGVKLFF.

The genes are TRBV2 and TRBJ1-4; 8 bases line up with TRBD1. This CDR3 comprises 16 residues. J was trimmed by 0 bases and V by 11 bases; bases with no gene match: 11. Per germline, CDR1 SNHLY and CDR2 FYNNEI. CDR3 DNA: TGTGCCGGGAACCGGGACAGGATTGCAACTAATGAAAAACTGTTTTTT. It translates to CAGNRDRIATNEKLFF. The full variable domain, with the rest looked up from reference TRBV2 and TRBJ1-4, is EPEVTQTPSHQVTQMGQEVILRCVPISNHLYFYWYRQILGQKVEFLVSFYNNEISEKSEIFDDQFSVERPDGSNFTLKIRSTKLEDSAMYFCAGNRDRIATNEKLFFGSGTQLSVL.

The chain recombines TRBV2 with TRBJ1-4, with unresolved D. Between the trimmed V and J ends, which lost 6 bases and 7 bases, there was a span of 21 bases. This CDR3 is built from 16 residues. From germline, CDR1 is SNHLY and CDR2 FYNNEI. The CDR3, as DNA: TGTGCCAGCAGCGAGGGTGGGGTCTTATATAGTGAAAAACTGTTTTTT. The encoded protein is CASSEGGVLYSEKLFF. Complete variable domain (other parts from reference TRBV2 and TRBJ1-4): EPEVTQTPSHQVTQMGQEVILRCVPISNHLYFYWYRQILGQKVEFLVSFYNNEISEKSEIFDDQFSVERPDGSNFTLKIRSTKLEDSAMYFCASSEGGVLYSEKLFFGSGTQLSVL.

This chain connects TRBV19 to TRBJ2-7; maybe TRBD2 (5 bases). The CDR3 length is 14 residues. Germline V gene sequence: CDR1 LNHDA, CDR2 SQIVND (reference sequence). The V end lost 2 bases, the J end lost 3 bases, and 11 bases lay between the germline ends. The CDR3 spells CASSINGKVYEQYF. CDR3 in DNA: TGTGCCAGTAGTATAAACGGGAAGGTCTACGAGCAGTACTTC.

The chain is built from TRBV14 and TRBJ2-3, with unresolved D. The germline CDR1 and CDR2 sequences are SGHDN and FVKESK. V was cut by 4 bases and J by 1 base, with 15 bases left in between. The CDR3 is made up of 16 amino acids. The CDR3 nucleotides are TGTGCCAGCAGCCCAGGCGTGTACCCCGGCACAGATACGCAGTATTTT. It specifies CASSPGVYPGTDTQYF.